This is a list of T cell receptor beta chains from one sample in a study of blood T cell repertoires in COVID-19. Here immunoSEQ multiplex PCR was the method, and the copy in TCRdb shows in-frame clones only, minus some. The sample lists some 150,000 clones; roughly 82% were seen once. Sequenced sample: peripheral blood. The origin of the receptors is a man between 65 and 85 years old with acute or convalescent COVID-19. The CDR3 runs from the conserved cysteine through the conserved F or W. D genes are given only for firm matches.

CDR3 protein: CASSLVQTGSRGYTF; CDR3 DNA: TGTGCCAGCAGCTTGGTTCAGACCGGATCCAGGGGCTACACCTTC; J gene: TRBJ1-2; D gene: NA; V gene: TRBV5-4
CDR3 protein: CASTRQGYTYEQYF; CDR3 DNA: TGTGCCAGCACCCGACAGGGCTATACCTACGAGCAGTACTTC; J gene: TRBJ2-7; D gene: TRBD1; V gene: TRBV28
CDR3 protein: CSVSPSGTDTQYF; CDR3 DNA: TGCAGCGTGAGCCCTAGCGGTACAGATACGCAGTATTTT; J gene: TRBJ2-3; D gene: TRBD2; V gene: TRBV29-1
CDR3 protein: CSVAGFPRDRGGLTEKLFF; CDR3 DNA: TGCAGCGTTGCGGGTTTCCCCCGGGACAGGGGAGGTTTAACTGAAAAACTGTTTTTT; J gene: TRBJ1-4; D gene: TRBD1; V gene: TRBV29-1
CDR3 protein: CASSLAAAGGGNIQYF; CDR3 DNA: TGCGCCAGCAGCTTGGCGGCCGCAGGGGGAGGAAACATTCAGTACTTC; J gene: TRBJ2-4; D gene: NA; V gene: TRBV5-1
CDR3 protein: CASSLFSGTGAETQYF; CDR3 DNA: TGTGCCAGCAGTTTATTTTCAGGGACAGGGGCAGAGACCCAGTACTTC; J gene: TRBJ2-5; D gene: TRBD1; V gene: TRBV27
CDR3 protein: CASNLVMDEKLFF; CDR3 DNA: TGTGCCAGCAACCTAGTAATGGATGAAAAACTGTTTTTT; J gene: TRBJ1-4; D gene: NA; V gene: TRBV2
CDR3 protein: CASSRRTGGEETQYF; CDR3 DNA: TGTGCCAGCAGCCGTAGGACAGGGGGCGAAGAGACCCAGTACTTC; J gene: TRBJ2-5; D gene: TRBD1; V gene: TRBV11-3
CDR3 protein: CASSLVAGPTDYGYTF; CDR3 DNA: TGTGCCAGCAGCTTAGTCGCAGGCCCAACGGACTATGGCTACACCTTC; J gene: TRBJ1-2; D gene: NA; V gene: TRBV7-8
CDR3 protein: CASSEARGTSGFYEQFF; CDR3 DNA: TGTGCCAGCAGTGAAGCTAGGGGGACTAGCGGTTTCTATGAGCAGTTCTTC; J gene: TRBJ2-1; D gene: TRBD2; V gene: TRBV6-1
CDR3 protein: CAWVLAGGSETQYF; CDR3 DNA: TGTGCCTGGGTACTGGCGGGGGGTTCAGAGACCCAGTACTTC; J gene: TRBJ2-5; D gene: TRBD2; V gene: TRBV30
CDR3 protein: CASSPDRARNQPQHF; CDR3 DNA: TGTGCCAGCAGTCCGGACAGGGCTCGCAATCAGCCCCAGCATTTT; J gene: TRBJ1-5; D gene: TRBD1; V gene: TRBV6-5
CDR3 protein: CATSGSLTGDEAFF; CDR3 DNA: TGTGCCACCAGTGGAAGCCTGACAGGGGATGAAGCTTTCTTT; J gene: TRBJ1-1; D gene: TRBD1; V gene: TRBV24-1
CDR3 protein: CASRTAGGNSPLHF; CDR3 DNA: TGTGCCAGCAGGACGGCAGGGGGAAATTCACCCCTCCACTTT; J gene: TRBJ1-6; D gene: TRBD1; V gene: TRBV6-5